This T cell receptor (beta chain) appears in the sequencing data of a study of CD8 T cells in Susac syndrome. Random-hexamer reverse transcription was applied to about 0.45 to 1 ug RNA. TCR beta CDR3 was amplified by immunoSEQ covering 54 Vbeta and 13 Jbeta. A single record per CDR3 protein comes from TCRdb applying MiXCR to the immunoSEQ multiplex PCR reads. The table shows 100,000 or so distinct CDR3 sequences, with about nine tenths occurring only once. The CDR3 length is 15 residues. Germline CDR1 LGHDT, CDR2 YNNKEL (reference sequence). V was shortened by 4 bases and J by 6 bases, with 19 bases between the two germline ends.

Specimen: CD8+ T cells from PBMCs. V is TRBV3-1 and J is TRBJ2-7; perhaps D is TRBD1 or TRBD2 (5 bases each). The source is a human donor in good health. The CDR3 nucleotides are TGTGCCAGCAGCCCAGGAGGCAGGGCCCGGGGCGAGCAGTACTTC. Translating it yields CASSPGGRARGEQYF.